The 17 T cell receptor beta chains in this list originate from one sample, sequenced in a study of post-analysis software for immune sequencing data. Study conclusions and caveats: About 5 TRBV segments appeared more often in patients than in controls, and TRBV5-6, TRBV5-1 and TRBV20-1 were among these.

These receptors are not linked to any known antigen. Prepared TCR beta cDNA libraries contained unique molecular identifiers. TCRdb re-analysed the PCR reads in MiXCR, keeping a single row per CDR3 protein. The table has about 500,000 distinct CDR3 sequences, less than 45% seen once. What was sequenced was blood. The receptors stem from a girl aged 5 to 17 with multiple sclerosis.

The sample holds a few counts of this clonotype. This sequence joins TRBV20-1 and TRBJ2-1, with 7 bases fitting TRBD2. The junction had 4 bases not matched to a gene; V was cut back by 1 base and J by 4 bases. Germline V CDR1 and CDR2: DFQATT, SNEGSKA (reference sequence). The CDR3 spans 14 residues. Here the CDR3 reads CSARGGSLYNEQFF. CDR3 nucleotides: TGCAGTGCTAGAGGCGGGAGCCTTTACAATGAGCAGTTCTTC.

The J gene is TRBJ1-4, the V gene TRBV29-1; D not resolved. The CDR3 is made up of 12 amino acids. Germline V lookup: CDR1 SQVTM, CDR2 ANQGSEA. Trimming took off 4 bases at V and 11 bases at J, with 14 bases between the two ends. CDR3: CSVAQVEGKLFF. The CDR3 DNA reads TGCAGCGTTGCTCAGGTTGAGGGTAAACTGTTTTTT.

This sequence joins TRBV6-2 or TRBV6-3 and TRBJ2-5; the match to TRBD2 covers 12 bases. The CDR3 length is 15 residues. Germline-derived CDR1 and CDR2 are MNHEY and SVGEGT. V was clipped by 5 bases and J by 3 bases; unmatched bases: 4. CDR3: CASSPLAGGEETQYF. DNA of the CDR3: TGTGCCAGCAGTCCGCTAGCGGGAGGGGAAGAGACCCAGTACTTC.

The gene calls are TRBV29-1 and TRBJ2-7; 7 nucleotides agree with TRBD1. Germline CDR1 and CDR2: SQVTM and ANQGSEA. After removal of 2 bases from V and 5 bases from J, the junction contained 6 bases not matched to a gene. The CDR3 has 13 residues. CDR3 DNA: TGCAGCGTTGAAAGAGACAGGGCCGACGAGCAGTACTTC. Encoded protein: CSVERDRADEQYF.

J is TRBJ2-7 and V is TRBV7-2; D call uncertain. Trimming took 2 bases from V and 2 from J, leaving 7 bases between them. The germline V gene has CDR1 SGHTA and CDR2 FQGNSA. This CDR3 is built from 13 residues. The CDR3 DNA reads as TGTGCCAGCAGCTTATCAAACGCCTACGAGCAGTACTTC. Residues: CASSLSNAYEQYF.

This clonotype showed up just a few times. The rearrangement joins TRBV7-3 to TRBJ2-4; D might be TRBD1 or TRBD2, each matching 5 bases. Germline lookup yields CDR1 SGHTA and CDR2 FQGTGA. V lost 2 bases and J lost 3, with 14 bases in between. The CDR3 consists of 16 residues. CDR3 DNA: TGTGCCAGCAGCTTATCAGGGACCAGAGGCAAAAACATTCAGTACTTC. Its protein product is CASSLSGTRGKNIQYF. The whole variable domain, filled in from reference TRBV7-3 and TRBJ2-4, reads GAGVSQTPSNKVTEKGKYVELRCDPISGHTALYWYRQSLGQGPEFLIYFQGTGAADDSGLPNDRFFAVRPEGSVSTLKIQRTERGDSAVYLCASSLSGTRGKNIQYFGAGTRLSVL.

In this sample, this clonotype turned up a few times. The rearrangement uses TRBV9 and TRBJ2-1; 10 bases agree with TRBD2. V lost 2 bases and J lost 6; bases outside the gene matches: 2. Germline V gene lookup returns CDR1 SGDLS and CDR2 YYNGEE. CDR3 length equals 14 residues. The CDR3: CASSVTSGSNEQFF. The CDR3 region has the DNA TGTGCCAGCAGCGTGACTAGCGGGTCCAATGAGCAGTTCTTC.

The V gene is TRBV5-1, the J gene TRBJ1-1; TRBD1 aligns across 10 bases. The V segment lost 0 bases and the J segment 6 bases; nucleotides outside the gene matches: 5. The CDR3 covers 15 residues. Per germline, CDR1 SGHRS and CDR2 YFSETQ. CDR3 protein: CASSLGTGGRSEAFF. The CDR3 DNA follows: TGCGCCAGCAGCTTGGGGACAGGGGGACGCTCTGAAGCTTTCTTT.

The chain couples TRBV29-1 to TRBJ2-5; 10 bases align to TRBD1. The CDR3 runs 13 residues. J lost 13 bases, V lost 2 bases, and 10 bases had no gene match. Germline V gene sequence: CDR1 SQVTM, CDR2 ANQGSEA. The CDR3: CSVEPGTGDELYF. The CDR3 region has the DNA TGCAGCGTTGAACCGGGGACAGGGGACGAGCTGTACTTC.

Written as DNA, the CDR3 is TGCGCCAGCAGCCAAGATGTTTCCCCAGATACGCAGTATTTT. This gives the protein CASSQDVSPDTQYF. This chain connects TRBV4-3 to TRBJ2-3, with D unresolved. Germline values: CDR1 LGHNA, CDR2 YSLEER. Trimming shortened V by 0 bases and J by 4 bases, and 8 bases separated the two germline ends. The CDR3 has 14 amino acids.

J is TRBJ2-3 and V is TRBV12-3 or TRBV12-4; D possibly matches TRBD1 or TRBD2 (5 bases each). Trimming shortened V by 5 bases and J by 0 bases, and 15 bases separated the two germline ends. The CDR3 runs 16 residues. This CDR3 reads CASSRDGKTSTDTQYF. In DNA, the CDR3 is TGTGCCAGCAGTCGGGACGGGAAAACTAGCACAGATACGCAGTATTTT.

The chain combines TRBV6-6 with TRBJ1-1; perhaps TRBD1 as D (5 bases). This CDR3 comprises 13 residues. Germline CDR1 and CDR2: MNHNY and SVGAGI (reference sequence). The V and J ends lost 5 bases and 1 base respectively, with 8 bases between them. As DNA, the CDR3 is TGTGCCAGCAGTGCTGACAGGAACACTGAAGCTTTCTTT. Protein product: CASSADRNTEAFF.

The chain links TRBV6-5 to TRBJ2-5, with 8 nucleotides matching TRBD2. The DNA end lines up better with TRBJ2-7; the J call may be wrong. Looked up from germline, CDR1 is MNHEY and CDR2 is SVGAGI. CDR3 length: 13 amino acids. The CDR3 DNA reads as TGTGCCAGCAGTTACGGGGGACTAGGCGAGCAGTACTTC. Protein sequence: CASSYGGLGEQYF.

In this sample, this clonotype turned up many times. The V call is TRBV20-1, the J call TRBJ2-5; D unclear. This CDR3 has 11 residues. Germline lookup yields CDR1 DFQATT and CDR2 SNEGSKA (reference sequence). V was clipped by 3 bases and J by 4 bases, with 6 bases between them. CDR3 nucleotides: TGCAGTGCTAGCGGTGGAGAGACCCAGTACTTC. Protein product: CSASGGETQYF.

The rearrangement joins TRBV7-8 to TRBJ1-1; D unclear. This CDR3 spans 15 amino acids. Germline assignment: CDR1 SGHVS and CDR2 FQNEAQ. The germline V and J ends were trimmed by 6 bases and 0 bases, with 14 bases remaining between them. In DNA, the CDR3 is TGTGCCAGCAGGACATTAGGACTGCTGAACACTGAAGCTTTCTTT. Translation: CASRTLGLLNTEAFF.

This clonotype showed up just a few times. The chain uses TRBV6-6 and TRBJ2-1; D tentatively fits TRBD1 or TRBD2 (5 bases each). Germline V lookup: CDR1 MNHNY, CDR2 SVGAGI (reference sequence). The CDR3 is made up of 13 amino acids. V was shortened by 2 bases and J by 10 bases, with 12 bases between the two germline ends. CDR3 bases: TGTGCCAGCAGTTACCGGGACGGCGTCGAGCAGTTCTTC. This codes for CASSYRDGVEQFF.

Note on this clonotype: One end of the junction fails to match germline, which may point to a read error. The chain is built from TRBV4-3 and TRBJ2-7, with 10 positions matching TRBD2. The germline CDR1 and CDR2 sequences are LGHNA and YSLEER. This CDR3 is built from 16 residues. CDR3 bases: TGCGCCAGCGGCCAAGGAGCTAGCGGGAGTTTCTACGAGCAGTACTTC. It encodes CASGQGASGSFYEQYF.